This entry lists 5 T cell receptor beta chains sequenced from one sample in a study of shared clonotypes between healthy human individuals (dated by TCRdb to the early 2020s). Libraries were constructed by the immunoSEQ multiplex PCR assay. TCRdb provides this immuneACCESS table in a form limited to in-frame rearrangements. Some clones are lacking; in checked studies, under half of them reflect an unresolved V gene, and why the rest are absent is not known. This sample holds about 490,000 clones; around 85% were observed only once. The leading ten clones occupy about 13% of the sample. Sequencing was performed on PBMCs. All receptors come from a woman in her forties in good health. Some clones in this sample may be carry-over from other donors' samples.

The V and J genes are TRBV5-1 and TRBJ2-2; possible D gene TRBD1, 6 bases. V was shortened by 4 bases and J by 1 base, with 14 bases between the two germline ends. CDR1 SGHRS and CDR2 YFSETQ come from the germline V gene. The CDR3 runs to 16 residues. CDR3 bases: TGCGCCAGCAGCCCAGGACCGGGACAGAACACCGGGGAGCTGTTTTTT. As protein: CASSPGPGQNTGELFF.

This clone was seen a single time. A read error is the likely source, as a far larger clone sits one nucleotide away. V is TRBV5-5 and J is TRBJ2-7; D may be TRBD2 (6 bases). Germline CDR1 is SGHKS and CDR2 is YYEKEE (reference sequence). The CDR3 is 12 amino acids. Between the trimmed V and J ends, which lost 4 bases and 2 bases, there was a span of 7 bases. The CDR3 sequence is CASSPGAYEQYF. CDR3 sequence (DNA): TGTGCCAGCAGCCCGGGGGCCTACGAGCAGTACTTC.

This clone was observed once. A junction boundary mismatches the germline segment, possibly from a read error. This chain joins TRBV4-1 and TRBJ2-7, with TRBD2 matching over 10 bases. Germline V gene lookup returns CDR1 MGHRA and CDR2 YSYEKL. The CDR3 runs 17 residues. The CDR3 nucleotides are TGCGCCAGCAGTCAAGAAGGTAGCGGGAGGCGGACCTACGAGCAGTACTTC. Translating it yields CASSQEGSGRRTYEQYF.

This chain joins TRBV29-1 and TRBJ1-1; D is undetermined. Per germline, CDR1 SQVTM and CDR2 ANQGSEA. The CDR3 length is 10 residues. V gave up 8 bases and J gave up 4 bases, with 8 bases separating them. As DNA, the CDR3 is TGCAGCCCCGAGGCCACTGAAGCTTTCTTT. Translation: CSPEATEAFF.

CDR3 protein: CASSKGTETSYNEQFF. CDR3 nucleotide sequence: TGTGCCAGCAGCAAGGGTACGGAGACCTCCTACAATGAGCAGTTCTTC. The chain has TRBV21-1 and TRBJ2-1; the table calls TRBD2, which could not be checked here. TRBV21-1 is a documented pseudogene. CDR3 size: 16 residues.